This TCR beta chain was captured by sequencing in a study of shared T cell receptors in the human thymus. The CDR3 length is 13 residues. The germline V gene encodes CDR1 SGHAT and CDR2 FQNNGV. V was trimmed by 0 bases and J by 8 bases, leaving 10 bases between them. Clones were read by immunoSEQ multiplex PCR, and TCRdb kept only the in-frame ones, dropping some. Altogether 630,000 or so clones are present, around 87% being singletons, with the ten largest covering roughly 0.0086%. These data were also filed under a second study, of human thymus T cells. Per that paper: Donor material was obtained from healthy Finnish infants undergoing corrective surgery for congenital heart defects. Resections were taken during corrective heart surgery, and the thymus tissue came from these. Thymic and blood repertoires appeared to show biased V and J gene usage. Related research examined unrelated individuals and reported that their thymic repertoires overlapped highly.

The source material was thymocytes. The receptor was isolated from a boy in the first two years of life with a congenital heart defect. The rearrangement joins TRBV11-2 to TRBJ1-2; possibly TRBD1 for D (5 bases). This CDR3 is CASSLDWGRGYTF. As DNA, the CDR3 is TGTGCCAGCAGCTTAGACTGGGGCAGGGGCTACACCTTC.